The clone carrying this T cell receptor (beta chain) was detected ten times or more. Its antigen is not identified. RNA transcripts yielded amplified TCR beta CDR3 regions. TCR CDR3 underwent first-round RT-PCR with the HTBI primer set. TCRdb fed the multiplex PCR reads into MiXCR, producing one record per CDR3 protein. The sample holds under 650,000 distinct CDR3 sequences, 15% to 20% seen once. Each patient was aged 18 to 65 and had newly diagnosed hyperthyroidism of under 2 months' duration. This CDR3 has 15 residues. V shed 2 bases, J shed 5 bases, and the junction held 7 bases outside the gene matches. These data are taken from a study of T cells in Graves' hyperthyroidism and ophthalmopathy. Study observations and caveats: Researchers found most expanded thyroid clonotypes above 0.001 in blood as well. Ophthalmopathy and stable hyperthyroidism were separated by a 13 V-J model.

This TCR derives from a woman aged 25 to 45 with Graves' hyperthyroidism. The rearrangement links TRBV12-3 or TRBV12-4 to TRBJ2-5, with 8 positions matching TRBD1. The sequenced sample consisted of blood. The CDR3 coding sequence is TGTGCCAGCAGTTTACTTGGACAGGGTAGGGAGACCCAGTACTTC. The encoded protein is CASSLLGQGRETQYF.